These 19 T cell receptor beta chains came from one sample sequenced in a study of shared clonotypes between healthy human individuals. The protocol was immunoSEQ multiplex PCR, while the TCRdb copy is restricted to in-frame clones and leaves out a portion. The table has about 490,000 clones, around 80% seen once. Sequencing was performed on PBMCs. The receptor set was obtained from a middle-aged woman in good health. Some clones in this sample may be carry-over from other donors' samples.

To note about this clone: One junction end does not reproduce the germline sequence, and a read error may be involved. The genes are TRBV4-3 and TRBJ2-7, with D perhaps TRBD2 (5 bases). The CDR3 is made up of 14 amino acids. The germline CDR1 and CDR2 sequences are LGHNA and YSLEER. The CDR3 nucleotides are TGCGCCAGCAGCCAAGGGACTGGCGACTACGAGCGGTACTTC. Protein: CASSQGTGDYERYF.

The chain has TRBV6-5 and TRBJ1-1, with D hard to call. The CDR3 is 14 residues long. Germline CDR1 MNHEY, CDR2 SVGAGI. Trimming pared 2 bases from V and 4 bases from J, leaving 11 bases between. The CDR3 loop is CASSYGQVGTEAFF. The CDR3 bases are TGTGCCAGCAGTTACGGGCAAGTGGGCACTGAAGCTTTCTTT.

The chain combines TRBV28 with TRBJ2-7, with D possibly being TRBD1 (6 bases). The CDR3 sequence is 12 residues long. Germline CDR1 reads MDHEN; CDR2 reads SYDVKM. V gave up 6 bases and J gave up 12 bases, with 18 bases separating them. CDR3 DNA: TGTGCCAGCAGCACCCCCCAACAGGGACGGTACTTC. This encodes CASSTPQQGRYF.

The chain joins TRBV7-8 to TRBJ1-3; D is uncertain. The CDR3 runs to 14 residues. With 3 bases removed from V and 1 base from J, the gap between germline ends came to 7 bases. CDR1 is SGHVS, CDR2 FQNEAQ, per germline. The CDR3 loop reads CASSLERSGNTIYF. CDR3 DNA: TGTGCCAGCAGCTTGGAAAGATCTGGAAACACCATATATTTT.

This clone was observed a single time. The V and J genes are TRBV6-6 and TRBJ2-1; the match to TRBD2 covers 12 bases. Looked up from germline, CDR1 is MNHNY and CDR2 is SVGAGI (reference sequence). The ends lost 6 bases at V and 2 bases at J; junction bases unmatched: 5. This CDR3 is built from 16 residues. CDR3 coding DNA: TGTGCCAGCAGAGAAAGGACTAGCGGGACCTACAATGAGCAGTTCTTC. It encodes CASRERTSGTYNEQFF.

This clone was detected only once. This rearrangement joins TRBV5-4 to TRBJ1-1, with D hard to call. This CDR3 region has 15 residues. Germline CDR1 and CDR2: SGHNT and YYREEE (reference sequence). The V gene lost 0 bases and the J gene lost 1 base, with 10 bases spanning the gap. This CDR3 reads CASSLDSPKNTEAFF. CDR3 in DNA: TGTGCCAGCAGCTTGGACAGCCCAAAGAACACTGAAGCTTTCTTT.

The CDR3 coding sequence is TGTGCCAGTAGGGTAGGGTACCCTTCCTACAATGAGCAGTTCTTC. Its protein product is CASRVGYPSYNEQFF. The rearrangement uses TRBV19 and TRBJ2-1, with D uncertain. The ends were cut back, 6 bases at V and 1 base at J, with 13 bases in the middle. This CDR3 has 15 residues. Germline CDR1 and CDR2: LNHDA and SQIVND (reference sequence).

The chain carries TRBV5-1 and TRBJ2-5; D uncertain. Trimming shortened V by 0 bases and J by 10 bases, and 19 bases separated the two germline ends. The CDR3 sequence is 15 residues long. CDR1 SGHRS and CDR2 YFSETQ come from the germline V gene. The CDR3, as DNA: TGCGCCAGCAGCTTGGCCTCCACGAGCTCCCATGGCCAGTACTTC. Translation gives CASSLASTSSHGQYF.

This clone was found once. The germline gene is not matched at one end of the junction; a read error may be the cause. The CDR3 nucleotides are TGTGCCAGCAGCTTAGGAAGTGGGGGATCAGACACTGAAGCTTCCTTT. Translation: CASSLGSGGSDTEASF. The chain uses TRBV7-9 and TRBJ1-1, with D perhaps matching TRBD1 (5 bases). Germline CDR1 reads SEHNR; CDR2 reads FQNEAQ (reference sequence). CDR3 length: 16 amino acids. The complete variable domain, with remaining parts taken from reference TRBV7-9 and TRBJ1-1, reads DTGVSQNPRHKITKRGQNVTFRCDPISEHNRLYWYRQTLGQGPEFLTYFQNEAQLEKSRLLSDRFSAERPKGSFSTLEIQRTEQGDSAMYLCASSLGSGGSDTEASFGQGTRLTVV.

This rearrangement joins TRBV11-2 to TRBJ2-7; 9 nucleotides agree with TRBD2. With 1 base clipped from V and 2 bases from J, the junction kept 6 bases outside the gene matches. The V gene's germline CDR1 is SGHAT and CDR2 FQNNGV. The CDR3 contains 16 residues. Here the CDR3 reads CASSLGLAGFPYEQYF. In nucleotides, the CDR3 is TGTGCCAGCAGCTTAGGTCTAGCGGGATTCCCCTACGAGCAGTACTTC.

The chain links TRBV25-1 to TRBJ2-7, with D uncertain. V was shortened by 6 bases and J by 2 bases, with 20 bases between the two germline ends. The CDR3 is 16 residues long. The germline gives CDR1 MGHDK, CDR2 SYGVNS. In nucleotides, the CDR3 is TGTGCCAGCAGGGGCACGGGCTTTTTCTCGACCTACGAGCAGTACTTC. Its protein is CASRGTGFFSTYEQYF.

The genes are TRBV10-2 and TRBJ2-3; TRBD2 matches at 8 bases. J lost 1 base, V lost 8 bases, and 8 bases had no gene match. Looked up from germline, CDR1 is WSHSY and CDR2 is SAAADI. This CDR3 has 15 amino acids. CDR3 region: CASGGLAGRTDTQYF. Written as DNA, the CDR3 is TGCGCCAGCGGGGGTTTAGCGGGACGCACAGATACGCAGTATTTT.

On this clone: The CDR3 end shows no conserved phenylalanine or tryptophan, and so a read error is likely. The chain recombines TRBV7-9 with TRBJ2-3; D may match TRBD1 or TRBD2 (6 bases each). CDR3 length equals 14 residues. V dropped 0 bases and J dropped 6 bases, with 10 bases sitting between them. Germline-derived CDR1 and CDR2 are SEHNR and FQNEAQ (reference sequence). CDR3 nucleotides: TGTGCCAGCAGCTTAGCCCAAGGGGGGGATACGCAGTATTTA. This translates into CASSLAQGGDTQYL.

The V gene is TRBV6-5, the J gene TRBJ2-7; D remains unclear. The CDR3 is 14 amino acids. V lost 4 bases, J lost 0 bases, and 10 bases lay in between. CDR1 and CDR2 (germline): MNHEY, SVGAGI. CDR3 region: CASSFTVSSYEQYF. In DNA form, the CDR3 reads TGTGCCAGCAGTTTCACAGTAAGCTCCTACGAGCAGTACTTC.

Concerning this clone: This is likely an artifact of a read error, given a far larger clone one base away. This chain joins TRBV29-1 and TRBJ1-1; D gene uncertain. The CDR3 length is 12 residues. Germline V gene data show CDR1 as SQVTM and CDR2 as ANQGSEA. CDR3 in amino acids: CGAYRGNTEAFF. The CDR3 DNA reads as TGCGGCGCCTACCGTGGGAACACTGAAGCTTTCTTT.

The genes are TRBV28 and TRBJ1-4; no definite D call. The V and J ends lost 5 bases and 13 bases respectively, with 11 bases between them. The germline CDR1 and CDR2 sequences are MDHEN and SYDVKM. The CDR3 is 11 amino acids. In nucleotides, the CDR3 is TGTGCCAGCAGTACGGGGTTTGGACTGTTTTTT. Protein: CASSTGFGLFF.

CDR3 amino acids: CASSSRDSYQPQHF. The CDR3 bases are TGTGCCAGCAGCTCCCGGGACAGTTATCAGCCCCAGCATTTT. V is TRBV7-9 and J is TRBJ1-5, with 7 positions matching TRBD1. The V gene's germline CDR1 is SEHNR and CDR2 FQNEAQ (reference sequence). The CDR3 is 14 residues long. Trimming took 4 bases from V and 5 from J; bases not matched to a gene: 5.

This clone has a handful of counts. The CDR3 DNA is TGTGCCAGCAGTCCTACCCAGGGGATTCAGCCCCAGCATTTT. This encodes CASSPTQGIQPQHF. The V gene is TRBV2, the J gene TRBJ1-5, with D possibly TRBD1 on 6 matching bases. The CDR3 consists of 14 residues. V was shortened by 5 bases and J by 6 bases, with 14 bases between the two germline ends. Germline CDR1 and CDR2: SNHLY and FYNNEI.

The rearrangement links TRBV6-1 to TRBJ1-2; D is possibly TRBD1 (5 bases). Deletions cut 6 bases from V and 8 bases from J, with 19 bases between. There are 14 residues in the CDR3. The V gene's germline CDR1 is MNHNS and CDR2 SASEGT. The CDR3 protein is CASREVGGIVGYTF. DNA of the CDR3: TGTGCCAGCAGGGAGGTGGGGGGGATAGTGGGCTACACCTTC.